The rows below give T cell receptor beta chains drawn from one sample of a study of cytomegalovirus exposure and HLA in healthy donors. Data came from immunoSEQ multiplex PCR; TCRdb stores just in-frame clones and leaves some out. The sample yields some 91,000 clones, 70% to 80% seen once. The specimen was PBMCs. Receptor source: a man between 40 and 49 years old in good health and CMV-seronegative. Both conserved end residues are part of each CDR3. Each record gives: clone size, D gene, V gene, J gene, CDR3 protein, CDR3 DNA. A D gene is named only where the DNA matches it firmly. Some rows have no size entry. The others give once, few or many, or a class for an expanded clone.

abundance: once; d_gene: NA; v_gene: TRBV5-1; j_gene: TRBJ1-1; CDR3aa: CASSLGMTEEAFF; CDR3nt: TGCGCCAGCAGCTTGGGAATGACGGAGGAAGCTTTCTTT
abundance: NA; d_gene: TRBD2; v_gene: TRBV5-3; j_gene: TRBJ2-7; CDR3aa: CARSPGASSGTERSYEQYF; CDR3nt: TGTGCCAGAAGCCCTGGAGCGTCTAGCGGGACGGAACGCTCCTACGAGCAGTACTTC
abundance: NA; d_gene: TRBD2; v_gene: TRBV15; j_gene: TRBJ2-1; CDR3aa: CATSGDLAGGSYNEQFF; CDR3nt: TGTGCCACCAGCGGAGATCTAGCGGGAGGCTCCTACAATGAGCAGTTCTTC
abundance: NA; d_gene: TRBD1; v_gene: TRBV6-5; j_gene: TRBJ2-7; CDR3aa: CASSYPGTGTYEQYF; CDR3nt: TGTGCCAGCAGTTACCCAGGGACAGGCACCTACGAGCAGTACTTC
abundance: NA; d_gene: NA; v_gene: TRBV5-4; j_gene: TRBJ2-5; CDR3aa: CASSLVSEETQYF; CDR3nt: TGTGCCAGCAGCTTGGTGTCGGAGGAGACCCAGTACTTC
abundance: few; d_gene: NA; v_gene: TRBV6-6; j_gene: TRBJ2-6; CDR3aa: CASSSGASGANVLTF; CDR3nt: TGTGCCAGCAGTTCTGGGGCCTCTGGGGCCAACGTCCTGACTTTC
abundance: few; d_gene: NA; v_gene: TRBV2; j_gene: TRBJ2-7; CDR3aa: CASSEERGYEQYF; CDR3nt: TGTGCCAGCAGTGAGGAAAGGGGCTACGAGCAGTACTTC
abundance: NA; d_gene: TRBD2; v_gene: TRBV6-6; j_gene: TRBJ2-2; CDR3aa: CASVLAGATGELFF; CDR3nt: TGTGCCAGCGTGCTAGCGGGGGCCACCGGGGAGCTGTTTTTT
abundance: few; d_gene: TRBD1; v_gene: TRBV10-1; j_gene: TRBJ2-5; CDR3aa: CASNVGTGKETQYF; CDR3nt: TGCGCCAGCAATGTCGGGACAGGGAAAGAGACCCAGTACTTC
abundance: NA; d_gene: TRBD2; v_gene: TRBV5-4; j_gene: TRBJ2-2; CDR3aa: CASSPSSGRSGELFF; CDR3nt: TGTGCCAGCAGCCCATCTAGCGGGAGGTCCGGGGAGCTGTTTTTT
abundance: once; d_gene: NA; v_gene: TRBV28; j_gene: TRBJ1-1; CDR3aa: CAGTRRGKDTEAFF; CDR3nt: TGTGCCGGAACTAGGAGGGGCAAGGACACTGAAGCTTTCTTT
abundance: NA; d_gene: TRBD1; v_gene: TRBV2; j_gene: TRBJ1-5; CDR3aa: CASRLGTGGSQPQHF; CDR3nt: TGTGCCAGCAGACTCGGGACAGGGGGAAGTCAGCCCCAGCATTTT
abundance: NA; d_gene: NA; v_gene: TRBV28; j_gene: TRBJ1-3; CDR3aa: CASRGLRNTIYF; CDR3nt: TGTGCCAGCAGGGGCCTGCGAAACACCATATATTTT
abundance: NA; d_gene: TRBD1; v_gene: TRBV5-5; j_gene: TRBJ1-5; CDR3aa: CASSLQGQQPQHF; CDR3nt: TGTGCCAGCAGCCTACAGGGGCAGCAGCCCCAGCATTTT
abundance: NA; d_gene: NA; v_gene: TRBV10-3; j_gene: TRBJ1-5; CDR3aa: CAISESTDNQPQHF; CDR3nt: TGTGCCATCAGTGAGTCTACAGACAATCAGCCCCAGCATTTT